The 29 T cell receptor beta chains below all came from one sample that was sequenced in a study of shared clonotypes between healthy human individuals. Assay used: immunoSEQ multiplex PCR; TCRdb lists only in-frame clones, some missing. The sample holds approximately 2.5 million clones, over 85% seen once. Material for sequencing was naive CD4+ T cells from PBMCs. Subset meaning: CD45RA+ positively selected. The receptors shown here come from a man aged 18 to 30 in good health. Some clones in this sample may be carry-over from other donors' samples.

The chain employs TRBV7-9 and TRBJ2-2; TRBD2 agrees at 7 bases. CDR3 length equals 17 residues. Germline V gene data show CDR1 as SEHNR and CDR2 as FQNEAQ (reference sequence). V lost 7 bases and J lost 1; bases outside the gene matches: 12. The CDR3 nucleotides read TGTGCCAGCAAACCCGGGTGGGCGGGAGAGAACACCGGGGAGCTGTTTTTT. This codes for CASKPGWAGENTGELFF.

Concerning this clone: The same CDR3 is also encoded by other DNA sequences in this sample. The chain has TRBV7-9 and TRBJ2-7; no firm D call. V gave up 1 base and J gave up 3 bases, with 7 bases separating them. The CDR3 totals 13 residues. CDR1 is SEHNR, CDR2 FQNEAQ, per germline (reference sequence). The chain's CDR3 is CASSLGAGYEQYF. The CDR3 bases are TGTGCCAGCAGCTTAGGGGCAGGCTACGAGCAGTACTTC.

The rearrangement uses TRBV11-2 and TRBJ1-2, with D perhaps TRBD1 (5 bases). CDR1 is SGHAT and CDR2 is FQNNGV in the germline V gene. The CDR3 sequence is 13 residues long. Trimming left V 5 bases short and J 5 bases short, with 12 bases between. The DNA of the CDR3 is TGTGCCAGCAGCGCCGGGACGGAGTATGGCTACACCTTC. Its translation is CASSAGTEYGYTF.

V usage is TRBV29-1 and J usage is TRBJ2-5; either TRBD1 or TRBD2 may supply D (5 bases each). CDR1 is SQVTM and CDR2 is ANQGSEA in the germline V gene. The CDR3 sequence is 14 residues long. V lost 7 bases and J 7 bases, leaving 22 bases between the germline ends. DNA for the CDR3: TGCAGCGCCGACCCGGGACCGGATGGCCGGACCCAGTACTTC. Protein product: CSADPGPDGRTQYF.

The chain combines TRBV11-2 with TRBJ2-1, with 8 positions matching TRBD2. This CDR3 contains 15 residues. The V and J ends lost 5 bases and 7 bases, in that order; junction bases with no gene match: 10. Looked up from germline, CDR1 is SGHAT and CDR2 is FQNNGV. For the CDR3, the DNA is TGTGCCAGCAGCGGAGTCTCGGGAGGGGGGAATGAGCAGTTCTTC. It encodes CASSGVSGGGNEQFF. Looking up the rest from reference TRBV11-2 and TRBJ2-1 gives the full variable domain: EAGVAQSPRYKIIEKRQSVAFWCNPISGHATLYWYQQILGQGPKLLIQFQNNGVVDDSQLPKDRFSAERLKGVDSTLKIQPAKLEDSAVYLCASSGVSGGGNEQFFGPGTRLTVL.

The CDR3: CASSLRATSGGVRRNEQFF. The CDR3 DNA reads as TGTGCCAGTAGTCTGAGGGCGACTAGCGGGGGGGTCCGGAGGAATGAGCAGTTCTTC. The chain recombines TRBV19 with TRBJ2-1; 14 positions match TRBD2. CDR1 is LNHDA and CDR2 is SQIVND in the germline V gene (reference sequence). Trimming removed 5 bases from V and 7 bases from J; junction bases left unmatched: 16. The CDR3 is 19 residues long.

The chain combines TRBV6-1 with TRBJ2-7; weak D call: TRBD1 (5 bases). CDR1 and CDR2 (germline): MNHNS, SASEGT. V lost 4 bases and J 0 bases, leaving 10 bases between the germline ends. The CDR3 consists of 14 residues. The CDR3 coding sequence is TGTGCCAGCAGTGCTAGGCAGGGCTCCTACGAGCAGTACTTC. Its translation: CASSARQGSYEQYF.

The genes are TRBV7-9 and TRBJ2-5, with 8 bases identical to TRBD1. The CDR3 has 16 amino acids. Germline CDR1 reads SEHNR; CDR2 reads FQNEAQ (reference sequence). V lost 5 bases, J lost 1 base, and 9 bases stayed unmatched. For the CDR3, the DNA is TGTGCCAGCAGCCCAGGGACAGGAAACTTCCAAGAGACCCAGTACTTC. Protein sequence: CASSPGTGNFQETQYF.

This rearrangement joins TRBV5-1 to TRBJ2-3; 7 bases map to TRBD2. V dropped 4 bases and J dropped 1; count of bases not matched to a gene: 6. The CDR3 totals 15 residues. From germline, CDR1 is SGHRS and CDR2 YFSETQ. CDR3 loop: CASSPSGAGTDTQYF. The DNA of the CDR3 is TGCGCCAGCAGCCCTAGCGGAGCAGGCACAGATACGCAGTATTTT.

The V call is TRBV30, the J call TRBJ1-2; the D is unclear. Germline V lookup: CDR1 GTSNPN, CDR2 SVGIG (reference sequence). Trimming shortened V by 2 bases and J by 7 bases, and 20 bases separated the two germline ends. The CDR3 spans 15 residues. In DNA, the CDR3 is TGTGCCTGGAGTCAAGCGGGCAGTCAGAAGCCTGGCTACACCTTC. Protein sequence: CAWSQAGSQKPGYTF.

The CDR3 sequence is CASSDRVNTEAFF. In DNA, the CDR3 is TGTGCCAGCAGTGACAGGGTGAACACTGAAGCTTTCTTT. The genes are TRBV28 and TRBJ1-1; 7 bases are a match to TRBD1. The CDR3 has 13 residues. V shed 5 bases and J 0 bases; nucleotides not matched to a gene: 0. Germline lookup yields CDR1 MDHEN and CDR2 SYDVKM.

This sequence joins TRBV7-2 and TRBJ2-2, with a possible D match to TRBD2 (5 bases). CDR3 length: 16 amino acids. The germline V gene has CDR1 SGHTA and CDR2 FQGNSA. V lost 2 bases and J lost 4, with 14 bases in between. The CDR3 region has the DNA TGTGCCAGCAGCTTAATCGGAGGAGTCGCCACCGGGGAGCTGTTTTTT. Amino acid sequence: CASSLIGGVATGELFF.

V and J are TRBV5-6 and TRBJ2-3, with D possibly being TRBD1 (5 bases). CDR1 and CDR2 (germline): SGHDT, YYEEEE. The CDR3 covers 16 residues. The V end was cut by 0 bases, the J end by 0 bases, with 11 bases between. The CDR3, as DNA: TGTGCCAGCAGCTTGGTGGGTCAGGGTAGCACAGATACGCAGTATTTT. Its translation is CASSLVGQGSTDTQYF.

As to this clone: The sample holds other DNA sequences that translate to the same CDR3. This sequence joins TRBV5-1 and TRBJ1-1; no clear D gene. This CDR3 has 12 residues. The V gene's germline CDR1 is SGHRS and CDR2 YFSETQ. The ends were cut back, 1 base at V and 7 bases at J, with 8 bases in the middle. In DNA form, the CDR3 reads TGCGCCAGCAGCTTGTCCGGGCGTGAAGCTTTCTTT. This codes for CASSLSGREAFF.

This clone was seen just once. The V and J genes are TRBV10-3 and TRBJ2-7; no definite D call. The CDR3 is 11 residues long. V shed 3 bases and J shed 3 bases, with 3 bases lying between them. The germline gives CDR1 ENHRY, CDR2 SYGVKD. CDR3 nucleotide sequence: TGTGCCATCAGTGATCGCTACGAGCAGTACTTC. Translation: CAISDRYEQYF.

The V and J genes are TRBV28 and TRBJ1-5, with D unresolved. The CDR3 is made up of 16 amino acids. V lost 7 bases and J 0 bases, leaving 16 bases between the germline ends. In germline, CDR1 is MDHEN, CDR2 SYDVKM. The DNA for the CDR3 is TGTGCCAGCACGCCCTTCGACACCCTTAGCAATCAGCCCCAGCATTTT. Its protein product is CASTPFDTLSNQPQHF.

The V and J genes are TRBV19 and TRBJ2-1, with TRBD1 identical over 9 bases. V shed 4 bases and J 4 bases; nucleotides not matched to a gene: 11. There are 17 residues in the CDR3. Germline CDR1 LNHDA, CDR2 SQIVND (reference sequence). The CDR3: CASSKQRTGEGYNEQFF. The CDR3 region has the DNA TGTGCCAGTAGTAAGCAGAGGACAGGGGAGGGATACAATGAGCAGTTCTTC. Supplemented by reference TRBV19 and TRBJ2-1, the full variable domain reads DGGITQSPKYLFRKEGQNVTLSCEQNLNHDAMYWYRQDPGQGLRLIYYSQIVNDFQKGDIAEGYSVSREKKESFPLTVTSAQKNPTAFYLCASSKQRTGEGYNEQFFGPGTRLTVL.

The chain links TRBV9 to TRBJ1-5; D uncertain. The CDR3 is made up of 13 amino acids. From germline, CDR1 is SGDLS and CDR2 YYNGEE. The V and J ends lost 5 bases and 0 bases respectively, with 6 bases between them. The DNA for the CDR3 is TGTGCCAGCAGTCTCTCTAGCAATCAGCCCCAGCATTTT. Protein product: CASSLSSNQPQHF.

The chain links TRBV5-4 to TRBJ1-4; TRBD1 matches at 9 bases. CDR3 length: 15 residues. Germline V gives CDR1 SGHNT, CDR2 YYREEE (reference sequence). The V segment lost 4 bases and the J segment 3 bases; nucleotides outside the gene matches: 4. CDR3 loop: CASSPGTGSNEKLFF. The CDR3 DNA sequence: TGTGCCAGCAGCCCCGGGACAGGGTCTAATGAAAAACTGTTTTTT.

As to this clone: Other DNA sequences from this sample encode an identical CDR3 as well. The rearrangement uses TRBV9 and TRBJ2-1; TRBD2 is a possible D gene (5 bases). This CDR3 is built from 15 residues. Germline lookup yields CDR1 SGDLS and CDR2 YYNGEE. V was clipped by 4 bases and J by 0 bases, with 11 bases between them. CDR3 in amino acids: CASSLTGSSYNEQFF. The CDR3 nucleotides read TGTGCCAGCAGCCTAACGGGGAGCTCCTACAATGAGCAGTTCTTC.

The J gene is TRBJ2-2, the V gene TRBV28; 9 nucleotides match TRBD1. J was trimmed by 9 bases and V by 6 bases; bases with no gene match: 11. The CDR3 is made up of 15 amino acids. Germline loops: CDR1 MDHEN, CDR2 SYDVKM. In DNA form, the CDR3 reads TGTGCCAGCAGCTTCGTTACAGGGGGCCCGAGGGAGCTGTTTTTT. Its translation: CASSFVTGGPRELFF.

In this sample, this clone turned up a few times. The chain carries TRBV11-2 and TRBJ2-7, with TRBD2 matching over 7 bases. The trim removed 6 bases at V and 2 bases at J, leaving 10 bases unmatched. The germline V gene encodes CDR1 SGHAT and CDR2 FQNNGV. CDR3 length equals 15 residues. CDR3 DNA: TGTGCCAGCAGAAGGCTAGCGGCGCTAACCTACGAGCAGTACTTC. This sequence encodes CASRRLAALTYEQYF.

The chain couples TRBV2 to TRBJ2-4; D might be TRBD2 (6 bases). CDR1 and CDR2 (germline): SNHLY, FYNNEI. The CDR3 extends over 15 amino acids. V lost 3 bases, J lost 2 bases, and 11 bases lay in between. CDR3 coding DNA: TGTGCCAGCAGTGAGGCGACTAGTACCAAAAACATTCAGTACTTC. Translating it yields CASSEATSTKNIQYF.

The chain uses TRBV29-1 and TRBJ2-3; D is undetermined. This CDR3 is built from 12 residues. The germline CDR1 and CDR2 sequences are SQVTM and ANQGSEA. Trimming stripped 0 bases from V and 6 bases from J, with 7 bases between. The CDR3 DNA is TGCAGCGTTGAAGAGGCAGGCGATACGCAGTATTTT. It is translated as CSVEEAGDTQYF.

This clone was picked up one time. The same CDR3 also results from other DNA sequences found in this sample. The chain recombines TRBV6-5 with TRBJ1-1; 10 bases line up with TRBD1. This CDR3 spans 15 amino acids. J was trimmed by 5 bases and V by 0 bases; bases with no gene match: 3. The germline V gene encodes CDR1 MNHEY and CDR2 SVGAGI. The CDR3 protein is CASSYSGTGDTEAFF. CDR3 bases: TGTGCCAGCAGTTACTCAGGGACAGGGGATACTGAAGCTTTCTTT.

This rearrangement joins TRBV5-1 to TRBJ2-1, with 13 bases fitting TRBD2. Germline lookup yields CDR1 SGHRS and CDR2 YFSETQ. The length of the CDR3 is 17 residues. After removal of 4 bases from V and 7 bases from J, the junction contained 11 bases not matched to a gene. The CDR3 here is CASSVDTSGRAGNEQFF. CDR3 in DNA: TGCGCCAGCAGCGTGGATACTAGCGGGAGGGCCGGTAATGAGCAGTTCTTC.

The rearrangement links TRBV4-1 to TRBJ1-3; 9 nucleotides match TRBD1. The CDR3 runs 14 residues. Per the germline V gene, CDR1 is MGHRA and CDR2 is YSYEKL. Trimming cost V 4 bases and J 2 bases; bases outside gene matches: 0. The CDR3 here is CASSRDRAGNTIYF. The CDR3 nucleotides read TGCGCCAGCAGCCGGGACAGGGCTGGAAACACCATATATTTT.

This clone was seen a single time. The chain employs TRBV30 and TRBJ1-5; 8 bases align to TRBD1. CDR1 is GTSNPN, CDR2 SVGIG, per germline (reference sequence). With 5 bases clipped from V and 6 bases from J, the junction kept 12 bases outside the gene matches. The CDR3 is 15 amino acids. In nucleotides, the CDR3 is TGTGCCTGGGCCGCAGGGGGCACCGTAGGTCAGCCCCAGCATTTT. Amino acid sequence: CAWAAGGTVGQPQHF. Supplemented by reference TRBV30 and TRBJ1-5, the full variable domain reads SQTIHQWPATLVQPVGSPLSLECTVEGTSNPNLYWYRQAAGRGLQLLFYSVGIGQISSEVPQNLSASRPQDRQFILSSKKLLLSDSGFYLCAWAAGGTVGQPQHFGDGTRLSIL.

This clone was seen more than once but under ten times. This chain's CDR3 is CASSLLAGIANQPQHF. CDR3 nucleotides: TGTGCCAGCAGTTTATTGGCAGGGATTGCCAATCAGCCCCAGCATTTT. The chain couples TRBV28 to TRBJ1-5, with D perhaps matching TRBD1 (5 bases). CDR1 and CDR2 (germline): MDHEN, SYDVKM. Trimming shortened V by 1 base and J by 3 bases, and 13 bases separated the two germline ends. The CDR3 spans 16 residues.